The clone carrying this T cell receptor (beta chain) was seen repeatedly, ten times or more. Its antigen remains unidentified. Separate cDNA molecules each had unique molecular identifiers attached to them. A single record per CDR3 protein comes from TCRdb applying MiXCR to the 5' RACE reads. The repertoire holds tens of thousands of distinct CDR3 sequences, with over 7.5% as singletons. Trimming pared 3 bases from V and 6 bases from J, leaving 6 bases between. The CDR3 is made up of 11 amino acids. Looked up from germline, CDR1 is DFQATT and CDR2 is SNEGSKA (reference sequence). The data were taken from a study of early T cells in non-severe SARS-CoV-2 infection. General study points: Matching with VDJdb favored anti-spike CD8 responses (missing private and CD4 specificities).

Sequencing input: whole blood. This receptor was taken from an adult who was a healthcare worker with PCR-confirmed SARS-CoV-2 infection or an uninfected control (not recorded which). The V and J genes are TRBV20-1 and TRBJ2-1, with D perhaps TRBD2 (5 bases). CDR3 nucleotides: TGCAGTGCTAGGAGGGTCAATGAGCAGTTCTTC. Encoded protein: CSARRVNEQFF.